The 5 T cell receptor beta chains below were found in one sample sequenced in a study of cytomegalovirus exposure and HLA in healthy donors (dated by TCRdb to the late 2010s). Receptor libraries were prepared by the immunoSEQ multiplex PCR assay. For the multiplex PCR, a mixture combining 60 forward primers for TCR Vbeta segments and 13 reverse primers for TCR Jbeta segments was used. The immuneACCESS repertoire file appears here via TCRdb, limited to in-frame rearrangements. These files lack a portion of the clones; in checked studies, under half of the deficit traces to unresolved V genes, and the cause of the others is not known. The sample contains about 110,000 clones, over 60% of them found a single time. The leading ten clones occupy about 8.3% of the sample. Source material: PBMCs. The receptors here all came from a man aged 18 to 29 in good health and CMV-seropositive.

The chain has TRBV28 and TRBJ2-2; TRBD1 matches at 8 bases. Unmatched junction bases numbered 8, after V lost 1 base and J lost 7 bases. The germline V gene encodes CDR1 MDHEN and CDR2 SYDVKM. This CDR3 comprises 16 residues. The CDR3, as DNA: TGTGCCAGCAGTTTATACAGGGGGGCTTTTAGCGGGGAGCTGTTTTTT. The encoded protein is CASSLYRGAFSGELFF. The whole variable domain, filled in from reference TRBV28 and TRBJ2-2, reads DVKVTQSSRYLVKRTGEKVFLECVQDMDHENMFWYRQDPGLGLRLIYFSYDVKMKEKGDIPEGYSVSREKKERFSLILESASTNQTSMYLCASSLYRGAFSGELFFGEGSRLTVL.

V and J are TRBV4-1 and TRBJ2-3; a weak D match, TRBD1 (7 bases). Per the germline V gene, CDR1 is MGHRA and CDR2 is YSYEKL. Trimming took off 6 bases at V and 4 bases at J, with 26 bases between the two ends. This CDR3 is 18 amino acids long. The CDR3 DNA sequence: TGCGCCAGCAGACAATCAAGGAGGGGACAGCTTAATGCAGATACGCAGTATTTT. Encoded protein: CASRQSRRGQLNADTQYF.

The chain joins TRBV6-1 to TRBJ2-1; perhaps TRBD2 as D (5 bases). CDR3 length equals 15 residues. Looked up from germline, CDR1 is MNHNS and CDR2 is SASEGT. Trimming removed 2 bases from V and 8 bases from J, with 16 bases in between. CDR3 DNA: TGTGCCAGCAGTGAAAACCCAGCGGAAGCGGATGAGCAGTTCTTC. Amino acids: CASSENPAEADEQFF.

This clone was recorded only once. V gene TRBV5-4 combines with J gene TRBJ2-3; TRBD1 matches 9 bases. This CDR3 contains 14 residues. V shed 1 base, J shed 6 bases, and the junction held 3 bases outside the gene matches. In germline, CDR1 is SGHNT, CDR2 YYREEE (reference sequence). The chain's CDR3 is CASSLRTGVDTQYF. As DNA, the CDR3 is TGTGCCAGCAGCTTGAGGACAGGGGTGGATACGCAGTATTTT. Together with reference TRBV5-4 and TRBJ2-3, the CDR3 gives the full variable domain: ETGVTQSPTHLIKTRGQQVTLRCSSQSGHNTVSWYQQALGQGPQFIFQYYREEENGRGNFPPRFSGLQFPNYSSELNVNALELDDSALYLCASSLRTGVDTQYFGPGTRLTVL.

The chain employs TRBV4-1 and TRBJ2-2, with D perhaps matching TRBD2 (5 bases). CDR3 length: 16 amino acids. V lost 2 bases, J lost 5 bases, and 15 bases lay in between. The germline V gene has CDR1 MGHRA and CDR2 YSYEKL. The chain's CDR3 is CASSQFGGNPTGELFF. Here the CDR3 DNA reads TGCGCCAGCAGCCAATTCGGAGGAAATCCAACCGGGGAGCTGTTTTTT.